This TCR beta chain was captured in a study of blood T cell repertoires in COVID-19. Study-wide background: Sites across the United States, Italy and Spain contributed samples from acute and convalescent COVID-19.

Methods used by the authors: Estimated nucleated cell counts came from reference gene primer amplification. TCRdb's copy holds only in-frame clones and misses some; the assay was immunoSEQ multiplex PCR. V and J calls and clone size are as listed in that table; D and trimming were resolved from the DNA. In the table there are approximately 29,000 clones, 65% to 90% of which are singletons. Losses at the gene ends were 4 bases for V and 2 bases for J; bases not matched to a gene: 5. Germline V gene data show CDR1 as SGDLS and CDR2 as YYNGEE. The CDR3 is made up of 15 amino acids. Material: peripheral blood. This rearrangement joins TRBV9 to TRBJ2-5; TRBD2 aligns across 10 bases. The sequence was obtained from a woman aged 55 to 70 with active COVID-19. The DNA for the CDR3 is TGTGCCAGCAGCACTAGCGGGACCCCGCAAGAGACCCAGTACTTC. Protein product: CASSTSGTPQETQYF.